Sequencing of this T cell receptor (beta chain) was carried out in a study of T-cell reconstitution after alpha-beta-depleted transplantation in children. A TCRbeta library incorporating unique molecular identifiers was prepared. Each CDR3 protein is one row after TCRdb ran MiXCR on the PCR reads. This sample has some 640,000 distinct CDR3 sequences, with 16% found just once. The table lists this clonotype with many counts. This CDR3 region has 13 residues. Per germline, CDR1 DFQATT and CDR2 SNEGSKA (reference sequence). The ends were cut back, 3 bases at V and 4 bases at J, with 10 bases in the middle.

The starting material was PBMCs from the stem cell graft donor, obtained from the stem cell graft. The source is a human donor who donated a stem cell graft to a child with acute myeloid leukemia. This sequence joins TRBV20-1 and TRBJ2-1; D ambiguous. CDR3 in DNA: TGCAGTGCTAGTAGGACCGTATACAATGAGCAGTTCTTC. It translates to CSASRTVYNEQFF.